This TCR beta chain was found in a study of Ad26.COV2.S vaccination and SARS-CoV-2 variants (dated by TCRdb to about 2021). Describing the broader study: Donors in the vaccine arm were drawn from COV1001, a multicentre, randomized, double-blind, placebo-controlled phase I-IIa trial testing Ad26.COV2.S in healthy adults. Ad26.COV2.S was given intramuscularly at 5x10^10 or 1x10^11 viral particles, as a single shot or as two shots 56 days apart. TCRbeta repertoire sequencing served as the tool for gauging how specific and how broad the SARS-CoV-2-reactive T cell receptors were following Ad26.COV2.S vaccination. A total of around 32 samples were included in the TCR-sequenced set, comprising some 20 Ad26.COV2.S vaccine recipients, 5 placebo recipients and 8 SARS-CoV-2 convalescent individuals. Trial participants were randomized into five groups of five, in which low-dose or high-dose Ad26.COV2.S was given once or twice, or placebo was given on both occasions. Blinding of investigators to trial group allocation was maintained during experiments and outcome assessment.

Broad study findings and their caveats: Non-spike TCR breadth was comparable between vaccine and placebo recipients, consistent with the vaccine containing only spike. Comparing responses between vaccine doses or regimens was not something the study was powered to do. After vaccination, substantial breadth of spike-specific CD8+ and CD4+ T cell responses was reported. It was noted by the authors that total T cell responses may have been underestimated by the TCR breadth and depth analyses. Ad26.COV2.S recipients had higher spike-specific TCR breadth than placebo recipients (P = 0.0014).

In light of the paper, this sample's treatment or condition label describes: about 20 received Ad26.COV2.S at low or high dose, single or two shots; 5 received placebo; per-sample allocation not given. Repertoires of vaccine and placebo recipients were sequenced from samples taken on day 63 after the first injection. In Cohort 1b, about two dozen adults aged 18-55 years were enrolled at a single site in Boston, USA, between 29 July and 7 August 2020. Ad26.COV2.S was a replication-incompetent adenovirus type 26 vector that expressed a prefusion-stabilized SARS-CoV-2 spike protein derived from the original Wuhan strain. The CDR3, from cysteine to phenylalanine, totals 13 residues. The read is trimmed to its CDR3 DNA, 39 bases read in frame from base 1. CDR1 and CDR2 are read off the germline V gene (reference sequence) as SGHNT and YYREEE. V and J are truncated by 0 bases and 2 bases respectively, leaving an intervening sequence of 5 bases.

Comment on this clone: The antigen it binds to is not known. No base quality values were provided; no much bigger clone lies one nucleotide off.

The immunoSEQ Assay was used to sequence TCRbeta CDR3 regions. After extraction, genomic DNA underwent amplification by bias-controlled multiplex PCR, followed by high-throughput sequencing. In the source study's methods: To quantify the absolute abundance of every unique TCRbeta CDR3 region, sequences were collapsed and filtered. T cell fraction was estimated by normalization of TCRbeta template counts to usable DNA, with usable DNA being measured through amplification of reference genes present in all nucleated cells. Repertoire TCRs were annotated as SARS-CoV-2-specific by exact matching of V gene, CDR3 amino acid sequence and J gene to a known reactive TCR set. The reference SARS-CoV-2 TCR set was derived from MIRA and filtered for enrichment in COVID-19-positive ImmuneCODE repertoires, a step that removed public or cross-reactive TCRs. Using the MIRA antigens, annotated TCRs were further analysed by specific ORF or by position within an ORF. Breadth was defined as annotated unique rearrangements over total unique productive rearrangements; depth was the summed frequency of those rearrangements. Two-sided Wilcoxon rank-sum tests were used to compare TCR breadth between groups. As stored in TCRdb, this immuneACCESS dataset retains in-frame rearrangements with V and J assigned. A fraction of the clones does not appear; measured against another copy, unresolved V genes explain less than half of the discrepancy, and the remainder lacks a known reason. That table furnishes V, J and clone size, whereas the DNA furnished D and trimming. The table for this sample lists about 680,000 clones; 89% of them were counted only once. Approximately 1.5% of the sample belongs to the ten largest clones.

Specimen: peripheral blood, collected in a trial of Ad26.COV2.S vaccine versus placebo. This sequence uses TRBV5-4 and TRBJ1-2; the D gene lacks a confident call. The TCR sequence derives from a person aged 18-60 years who received the Ad26.COV2.S COVID-19 vaccine or a placebo. The CDR3 has the sequence CASSLEGNYGYTF. The sequenced DNA is TGTGCCAGCAGCTTGGAGGGAAACTATGGCTACACCTTC.